Listed here are 5 T cell receptor beta chains from one sample, sequenced in a study of control samples from healthy donors and cancer patients. Method: immunoSEQ multiplex PCR; TCRdb's copy keeps in-frame clones and lacks some. The sample shows about 190,000 clones, about 91% of them seen only once. Sequencing was performed on blood. The source is a man aged 25-45 years in good health.

This clone was counted a few times. The CDR3 sequence is CASSDMKGPSTGELFF. In DNA form, the CDR3 reads TGTGCCAGCAGTGATATGAAGGGGCCCTCCACCGGGGAGCTGTTTTTT. The J gene is TRBJ2-2, the V gene TRBV6-1; possibly TRBD1 for D (5 bases). V lost 3 bases and J 4 bases, leaving 15 bases between the germline ends. This CDR3 is 16 amino acids long. CDR1 and CDR2 from the germline V gene are MNHNS and SASEGT.

This clone appeared once. This chain joins TRBV5-1 and TRBJ2-7; TRBD2 matches at 16 bases. Germline V lookup: CDR1 SGHRS, CDR2 YFSETQ. Trimming removed 4 bases from V and 4 bases from J; junction bases left unmatched: 2. This CDR3 spans 15 amino acids. Written as DNA, the CDR3 is TGCGCCAGCAGCGGGACTAGCGGGGGGGCTTACGAGCAGTACTTC. It is translated as CASSGTSGGAYEQYF. Drawing the rest from reference TRBV5-1 and TRBJ2-7, the complete variable domain is KAGVTQTPRYLIKTRGQQVTLSCSPISGHRSVSWYQQTPGQGLQFLFEYFSETQRNKGNFPGRFSGRQFSNSRSEMNVSTLELGDSALYLCASSGTSGGAYEQYFGPGTRLTVT.

The chain employs TRBV5-4 and TRBJ2-7; tentative D call: TRBD2 (6 bases). V was shortened by 0 bases and J by 3 bases, with 10 bases between the two germline ends. This CDR3 contains 14 residues. The germline V gene encodes CDR1 SGHNT and CDR2 YYREEE (reference sequence). CDR3 loop: CASSLGGAGYEQYF. The CDR3 coding sequence is TGTGCCAGCAGCTTGGGCGGGGCGGGCTACGAGCAGTACTTC.

The chain joins TRBV4-1 to TRBJ2-7, with TRBD1 identical over 7 bases. The CDR3 consists of 15 residues. Germline CDR1 is MGHRA and CDR2 is YSYEKL. Germline trimming cut 4 bases from V and 3 bases from J; bases unmatched to any gene: 9. The CDR3 DNA follows: TGCGCCAGCAGCCTTGAAGGACAGGCGCTCTACGAGCAGTACTTC. It encodes CASSLEGQALYEQYF.

V usage is TRBV28 and J usage is TRBJ1-4, with 9 bases aligning to TRBD1. This CDR3 is built from 14 residues. The germline gives CDR1 MDHEN, CDR2 SYDVKM. Trimming took 4 bases from V and 6 from J; bases not matched to a gene: 3. The CDR3 DNA reads as TGTGCCAGCAGTTCTGGGACAGGGCATGAAAAACTGTTTTTT. It codes for CASSSGTGHEKLFF.